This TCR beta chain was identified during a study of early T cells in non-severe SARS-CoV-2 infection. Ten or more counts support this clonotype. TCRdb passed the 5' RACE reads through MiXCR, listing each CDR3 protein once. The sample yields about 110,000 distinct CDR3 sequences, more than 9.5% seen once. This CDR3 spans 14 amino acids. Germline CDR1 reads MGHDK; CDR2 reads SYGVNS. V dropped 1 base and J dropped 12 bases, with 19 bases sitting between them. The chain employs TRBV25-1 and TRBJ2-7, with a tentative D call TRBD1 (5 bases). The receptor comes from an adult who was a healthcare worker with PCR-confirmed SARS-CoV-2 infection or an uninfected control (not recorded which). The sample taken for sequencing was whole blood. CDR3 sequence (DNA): TGTGCCAGCAGTGAATCAGGTACAGGAAGGATTCGGTACTTC. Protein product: CASSESGTGRIRYF.